The sequence of this TCR beta chain was determined in a study of blood T cell repertoires in COVID-19 (dated by TCRdb to about 2020). Background on the whole study: Samples from collaborators originated in the United States, Italy and Spain and spanned both the acute and convalescent phases of COVID-19. The material from the prospective study consisted of cDNA or gDNA derived from T cells, B-cell-depleted T cells, or PBMCs. The dataset comprised deeply sampled blood TCRbeta repertoires from subjects exposed to, actively infected with, or recovered from COVID-19. The repertoires were made available in a free public database intended to serve as a resource for research on the immune response to SARS-CoV-2. The samples were drawn from two sources: the first 160 participants of the ongoing ImmuneRACE study, and about 1,300 subjects contributed by 6 global collaborators. Nearly every sample came with metadata listing a de-identified subject ID, COVID-19 status, age in years and sex. Where HLA class I and class II types were available, the types were taken from metadata supplied by the sample provider, not from assay-based typing. What the research found in general, with its limitations: The quantity of clinical and demographic metadata differed by source and by participant and was supplied without curation.

Counted from cysteine to phenylalanine, this CDR3 has 13 amino acids. The read is trimmed to its CDR3 DNA, 39 bases read in frame from base 1. The junction shows trimming of 1 base on V and 0 bases on J, plus 4 bases between the germline ends. The germline V gene specifies SGHRS as CDR1 and YFSETQ as CDR2. Regarding this clone: No cognate antigen has been identified for it. Base quality data are lacking; no much larger clone is found one base away.

The immunoSEQ Assay, a bias-controlled multiplex PCR, was used to amplify TCRbeta CDR3 regions from genomic DNA. The study's processing was this. The number of nucleated cells in each sample was estimated by amplification of reference gene primers within the assay. To quantify the absolute abundance of each unique TCRbeta CDR3 rearrangement, sequence reads were collapsed and filtered. Productive Simpson clonality was computed per sample as the square root of Simpson's diversity index over productive rearrangements. TCRdb provides this immuneACCESS table in a form limited to in-frame rearrangements. Some clones are lacking; in checked studies, under half of them reflect an unresolved V gene, and why the rest are absent is not known. The V and J calls and the clone size are those of that table, but D and trimming were determined from the DNA. A total of hundreds of thousands of clones appear in this sample, about 87% of them only once. The top ten constitute over 2.5% of the sample.

Each collaborating institution followed its own protocols to collect whole blood in K2EDTA tubes. Collaborator samples were shipped for TCRbeta analysis as frozen whole blood, isolated PBMCs, or DNA extracted from either sample type. Source material: peripheral blood. Recombination joined TRBV5-1 with TRBJ1-2; a confident D gene designation cannot be given. The clonotype comes from a man between 60 and 70 years old with acute or convalescent COVID-19. The CDR3 amino acid sequence is: CASSLTANYGYTF. The nucleotide sequence reads as follows: TGCGCCAGCAGCTTGACAGCTAACTATGGCTACACCTTC.